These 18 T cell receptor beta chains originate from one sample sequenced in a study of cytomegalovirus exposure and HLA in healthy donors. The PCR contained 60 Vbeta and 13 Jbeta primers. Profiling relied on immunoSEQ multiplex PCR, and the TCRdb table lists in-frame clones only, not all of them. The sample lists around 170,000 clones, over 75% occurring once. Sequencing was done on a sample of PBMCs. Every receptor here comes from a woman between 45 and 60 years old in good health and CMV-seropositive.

CDR3 in DNA: TGTGCCAGCAGACCTATGGACAGGGACTATGGCTACACCTTC. Residues: CASRPMDRDYGYTF. This chain links TRBV11-1 with TRBJ1-2; 8 bases fit TRBD1. V gave up 6 bases and J gave up 3 bases; unmatched junction bases: 6. The CDR3 spans 14 residues. Germline V gene lookup returns CDR1 SGHAT and CDR2 FQDESV (reference sequence).

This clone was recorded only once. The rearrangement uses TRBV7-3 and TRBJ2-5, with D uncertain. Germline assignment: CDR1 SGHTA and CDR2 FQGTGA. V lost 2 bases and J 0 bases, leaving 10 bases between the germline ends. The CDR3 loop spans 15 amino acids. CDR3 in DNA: TGTGCCAGCAGCTTAGGTTGGCTGAACCAAGAGACCCAGTACTTC. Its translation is CASSLGWLNQETQYF.

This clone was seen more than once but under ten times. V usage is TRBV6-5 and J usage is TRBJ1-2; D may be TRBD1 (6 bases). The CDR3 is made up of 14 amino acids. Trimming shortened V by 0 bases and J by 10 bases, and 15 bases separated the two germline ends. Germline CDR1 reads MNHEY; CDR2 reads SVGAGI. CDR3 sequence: CASSYSRTVIDYTF. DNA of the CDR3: TGTGCCAGCAGTTACTCCAGGACAGTTATCGACTACACCTTC.

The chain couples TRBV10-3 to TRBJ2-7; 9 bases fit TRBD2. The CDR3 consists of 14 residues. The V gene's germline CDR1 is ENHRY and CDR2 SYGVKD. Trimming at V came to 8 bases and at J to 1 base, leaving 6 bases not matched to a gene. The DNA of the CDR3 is TGTGCCATCGCGAGACTAGCGGATTCCTACGAGCAGTACTTC. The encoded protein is CAIARLADSYEQYF.

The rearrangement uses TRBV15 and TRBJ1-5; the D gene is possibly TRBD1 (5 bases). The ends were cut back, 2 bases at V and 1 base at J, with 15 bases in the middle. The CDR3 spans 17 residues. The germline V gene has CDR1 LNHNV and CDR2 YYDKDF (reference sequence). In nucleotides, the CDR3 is TGTGCCACCAGCAGATTGGGGGGGGGAAGGAGCAATCAGCCCCAGCATTTT. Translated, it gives CATSRLGGGRSNQPQHF.

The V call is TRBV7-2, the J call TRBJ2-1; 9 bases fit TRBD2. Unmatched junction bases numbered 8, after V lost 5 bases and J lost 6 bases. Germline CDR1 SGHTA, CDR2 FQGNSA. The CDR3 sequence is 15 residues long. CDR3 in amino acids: CASSQSSGAGNEQFF. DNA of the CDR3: TGTGCCAGCAGCCAATCTAGCGGGGCCGGCAATGAGCAGTTCTTC.

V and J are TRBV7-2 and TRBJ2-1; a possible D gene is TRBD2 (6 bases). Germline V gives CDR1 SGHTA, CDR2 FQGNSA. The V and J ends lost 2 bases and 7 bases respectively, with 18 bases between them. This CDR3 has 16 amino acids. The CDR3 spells CASSLRGGALGNEQFF. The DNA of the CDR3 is TGTGCCAGCAGCTTAAGGGGCGGGGCCCTTGGGAATGAGCAGTTCTTC.

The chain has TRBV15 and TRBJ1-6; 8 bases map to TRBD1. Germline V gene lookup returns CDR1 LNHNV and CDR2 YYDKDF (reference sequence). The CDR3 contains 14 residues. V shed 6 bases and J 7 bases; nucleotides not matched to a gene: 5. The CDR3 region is CATRQDRVNSPLHF. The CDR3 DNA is TGTGCCACCAGACAGGACAGGGTAAATTCACCCCTCCACTTT. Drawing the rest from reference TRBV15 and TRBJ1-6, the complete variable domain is DAMVIQNPRYQVTQFGKPVTLSCSQTLNHNVMYWYQQKSSQAPKLLFHYYDKDFNNEADTPDNFQSRRPNTSFCFLDIRSPGLGDTAMYLCATRQDRVNSPLHFGNGTRLTVT.

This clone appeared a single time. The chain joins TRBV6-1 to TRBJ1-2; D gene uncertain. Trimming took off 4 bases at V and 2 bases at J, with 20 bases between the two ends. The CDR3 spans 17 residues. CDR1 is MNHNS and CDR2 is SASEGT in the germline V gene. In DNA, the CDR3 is TGTGCCAGCAGTGTAGCCCTTACCCCCGCGTCCAACTATGGCTACACCTTC. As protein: CASSVALTPASNYGYTF.

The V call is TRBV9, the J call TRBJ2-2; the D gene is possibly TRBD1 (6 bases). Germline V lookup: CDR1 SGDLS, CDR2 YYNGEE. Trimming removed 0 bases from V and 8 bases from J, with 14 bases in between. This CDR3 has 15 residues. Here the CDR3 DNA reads TGTGCCAGCAGCGTAGGGGTTGGACAGTCGGGGGAGCTGTTTTTT. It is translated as CASSVGVGQSGELFF.

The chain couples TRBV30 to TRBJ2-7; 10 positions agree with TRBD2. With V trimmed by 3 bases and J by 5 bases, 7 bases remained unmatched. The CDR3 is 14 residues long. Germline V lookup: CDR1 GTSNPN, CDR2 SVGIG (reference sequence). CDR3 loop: CAWRAGGPGNEQYF. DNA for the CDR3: TGTGCCTGGAGAGCGGGAGGGCCGGGGAACGAGCAGTACTTC.

CDR3 coding DNA: TGTGCCAGCAGGACCGACAGGGGGAACACTGAAGCTTTCTTT. This translates into CASRTDRGNTEAFF. The gene calls are TRBV2 and TRBJ1-1; 8 nucleotides agree with TRBD1. The CDR3 has 14 amino acids. Per germline, CDR1 SNHLY and CDR2 FYNNEI. J gave up 1 base and V 6 bases, and 4 bases lay outside the gene matches.

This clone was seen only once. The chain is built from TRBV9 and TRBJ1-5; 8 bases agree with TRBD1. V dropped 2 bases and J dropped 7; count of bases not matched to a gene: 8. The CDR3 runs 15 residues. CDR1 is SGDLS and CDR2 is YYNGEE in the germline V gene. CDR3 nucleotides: TGTGCCAGCAGCGTTGCAGGGGGCTTTCAGCAGCCCCAGCATTTT. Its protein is CASSVAGGFQQPQHF.

DNA of the CDR3: TGTGCCAGCAGGTTTACAGGGGGCACTGAAGCTTTCTTT. This encodes CASRFTGGTEAFF. J is TRBJ1-1 and V is TRBV7-8; 8 bases match TRBD1. This CDR3 is 13 amino acids long. Germline assignment: CDR1 SGHVS and CDR2 FQNEAQ. V lost 6 bases, J lost 4 bases, and 4 bases stayed unmatched.

CDR3 in DNA: TGTGCCAGTAGTAGCCTAGAAAATCAGCCCCAGCATTTT. The encoded protein is CASSSLENQPQHF. The chain joins TRBV19 to TRBJ1-5, with D hard to call. The CDR3 is made up of 13 amino acids. Trimming left V 4 bases short and J 4 bases short, with 8 bases between. In germline, CDR1 is LNHDA, CDR2 SQIVND (reference sequence). Supplemented by reference TRBV19 and TRBJ1-5, the full variable domain reads DGGITQSPKYLFRKEGQNVTLSCEQNLNHDAMYWYRQDPGQGLRLIYYSQIVNDFQKGDIAEGYSVSREKKESFPLTVTSAQKNPTAFYLCASSSLENQPQHFGDGTRLSIL.

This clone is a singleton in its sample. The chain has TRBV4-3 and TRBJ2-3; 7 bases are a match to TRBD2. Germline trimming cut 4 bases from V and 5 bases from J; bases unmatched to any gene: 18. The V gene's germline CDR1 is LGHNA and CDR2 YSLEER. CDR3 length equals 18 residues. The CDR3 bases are TGCGCCAGCAGCCGCGCATTAATACTAGCGAGAGACGGAGATACGCAGTATTTT. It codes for CASSRALILARDGDTQYF.

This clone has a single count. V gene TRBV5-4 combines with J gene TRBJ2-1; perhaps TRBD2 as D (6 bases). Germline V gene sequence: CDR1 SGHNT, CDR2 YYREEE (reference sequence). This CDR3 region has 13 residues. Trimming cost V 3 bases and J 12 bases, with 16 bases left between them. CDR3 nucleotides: TGTGCCAGCAGCTCGCCGGGGGAAATAGGGCAGTTCTTC. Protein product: CASSSPGEIGQFF.

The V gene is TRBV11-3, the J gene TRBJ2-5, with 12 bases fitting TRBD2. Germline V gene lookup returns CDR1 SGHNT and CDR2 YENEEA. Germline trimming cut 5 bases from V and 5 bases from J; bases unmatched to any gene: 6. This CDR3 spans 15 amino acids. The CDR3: CASSPGTSGWETQYF. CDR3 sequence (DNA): TGTGCCAGCAGCCCGGGGACTAGCGGGTGGGAGACCCAGTACTTC.